This TCR beta chain was captured by sequencing in a study of early T cells in non-severe SARS-CoV-2 infection. TCRdb used MiXCR to reprocess the 5' RACE reads, holding one entry per CDR3 protein. The data hold fewer than 120,000 distinct CDR3 sequences, with roughly an eighth observed a single time. The CDR3 consists of 17 residues. V shed 5 bases and J shed 7 bases, with 21 bases lying between them. The gene calls are TRBV12-3 or TRBV12-4 and TRBJ1-6, with D perhaps matching TRBD1 (6 bases). The sample was whole blood, taken at baseline. The sequence came from an adult who was a healthcare worker with PCR-confirmed SARS-CoV-2 infection or an uninfected control (not recorded which). The CDR3: CASSIYRVLGGNSPLHF. The CDR3 bases are TGTGCCAGCAGTATCTACAGGGTCTTGGGGGGAAATTCACCCCTCCACTTT.